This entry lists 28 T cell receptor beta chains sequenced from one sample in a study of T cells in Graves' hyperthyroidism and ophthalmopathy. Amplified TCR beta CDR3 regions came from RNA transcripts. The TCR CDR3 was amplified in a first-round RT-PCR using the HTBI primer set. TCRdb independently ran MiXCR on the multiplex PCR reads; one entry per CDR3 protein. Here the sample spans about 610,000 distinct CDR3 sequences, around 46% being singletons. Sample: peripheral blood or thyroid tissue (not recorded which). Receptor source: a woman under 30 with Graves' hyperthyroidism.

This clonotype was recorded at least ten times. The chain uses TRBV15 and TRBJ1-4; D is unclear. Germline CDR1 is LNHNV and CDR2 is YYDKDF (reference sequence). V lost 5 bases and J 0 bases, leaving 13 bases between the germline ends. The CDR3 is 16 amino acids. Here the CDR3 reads CATSADAIATNEKLFF. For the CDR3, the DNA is TGTGCCACCAGCGCCGACGCCATTGCAACTAATGAAAAACTGTTTTTT.

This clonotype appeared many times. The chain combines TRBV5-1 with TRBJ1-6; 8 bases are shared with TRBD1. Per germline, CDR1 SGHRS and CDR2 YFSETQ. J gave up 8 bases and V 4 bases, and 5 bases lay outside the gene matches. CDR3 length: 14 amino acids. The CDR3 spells CASSQDRVDSPLHF. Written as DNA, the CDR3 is TGCGCCAGCAGCCAGGACAGGGTGGATTCACCCCTCCACTTT.

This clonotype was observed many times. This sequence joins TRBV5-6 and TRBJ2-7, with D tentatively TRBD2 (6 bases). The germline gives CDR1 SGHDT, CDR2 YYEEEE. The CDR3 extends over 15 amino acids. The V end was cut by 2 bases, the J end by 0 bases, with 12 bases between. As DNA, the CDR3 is TGTGCCAGCAGCTTACCGGGACTTACCTCCTACGAGCAGTACTTC. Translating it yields CASSLPGLTSYEQYF.

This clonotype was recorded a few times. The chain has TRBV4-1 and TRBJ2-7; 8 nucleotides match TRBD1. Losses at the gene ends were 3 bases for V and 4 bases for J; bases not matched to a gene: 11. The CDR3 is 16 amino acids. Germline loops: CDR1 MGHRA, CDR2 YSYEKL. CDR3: CASSHSGGRGFYEQYF. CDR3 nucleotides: TGCGCCAGCAGCCACTCAGGGGGCCGGGGGTTTTACGAGCAGTACTTC.

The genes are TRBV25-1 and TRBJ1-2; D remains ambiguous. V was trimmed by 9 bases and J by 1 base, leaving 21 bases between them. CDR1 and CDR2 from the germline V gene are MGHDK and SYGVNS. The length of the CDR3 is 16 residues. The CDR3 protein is CARNKPYFSVNYGYTF. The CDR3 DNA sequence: TGTGCCAGGAACAAACCCTATTTCTCAGTTAACTATGGCTACACCTTC.

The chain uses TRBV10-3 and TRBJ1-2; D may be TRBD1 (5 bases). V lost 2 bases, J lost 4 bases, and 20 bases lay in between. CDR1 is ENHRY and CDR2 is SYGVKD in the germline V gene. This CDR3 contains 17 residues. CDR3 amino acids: CAISEELAAGSLYGYTF. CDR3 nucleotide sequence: TGTGCCATCAGTGAGGAACTAGCGGCAGGGTCACTCTATGGCTACACCTTC.

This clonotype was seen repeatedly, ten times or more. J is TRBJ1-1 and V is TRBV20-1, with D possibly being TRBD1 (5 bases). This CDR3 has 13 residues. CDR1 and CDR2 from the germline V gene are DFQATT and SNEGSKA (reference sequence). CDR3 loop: CSVKGRWNTEAFF. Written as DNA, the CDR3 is TGCAGCGTCAAGGGACGATGGAACACTGAAGCTTTCTTT.

Here the CDR3 reads CASSLAPGPPNQPQHF. DNA of the CDR3: TGTGCCAGCAGCTTAGCCCCAGGGCCCCCAAATCAGCCCCAGCATTTT. This chain joins TRBV11-2 and TRBJ1-5; possible D gene TRBD1, 5 bases. Per the germline V gene, CDR1 is SGHAT and CDR2 is FQNNGV. The CDR3 sequence is 16 residues long. The V end lost 1 base, the J end lost 4 bases, and 14 bases lay between the germline ends.

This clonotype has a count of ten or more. In nucleotides, the CDR3 is TGTGCCATCAGCACCACAGGGGACTATGGCTACACCTTC. Its protein product is CAISTTGDYGYTF. The chain links TRBV10-3 to TRBJ1-2, with 7 bases identical to TRBD1. CDR3 size: 13 residues. Germline loops: CDR1 ENHRY, CDR2 SYGVKD. V lost 6 bases, J lost 3 bases, and 4 bases stayed unmatched.

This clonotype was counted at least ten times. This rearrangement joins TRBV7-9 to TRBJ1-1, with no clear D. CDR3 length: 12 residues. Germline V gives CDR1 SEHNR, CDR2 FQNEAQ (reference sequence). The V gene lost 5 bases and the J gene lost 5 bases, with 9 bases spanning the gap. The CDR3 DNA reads TGTGCCAGCAGCGGACGACTGACTGAAGCTTTCTTT. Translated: CASSGRLTEAFF.

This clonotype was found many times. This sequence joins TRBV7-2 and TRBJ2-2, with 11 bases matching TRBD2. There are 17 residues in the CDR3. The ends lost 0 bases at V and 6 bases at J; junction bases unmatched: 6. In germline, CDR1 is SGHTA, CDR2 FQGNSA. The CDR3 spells CASSLALLAGVPGELFF. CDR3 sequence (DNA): TGTGCCAGCAGCTTAGCTTTACTAGCGGGAGTTCCCGGGGAGCTGTTTTTT.

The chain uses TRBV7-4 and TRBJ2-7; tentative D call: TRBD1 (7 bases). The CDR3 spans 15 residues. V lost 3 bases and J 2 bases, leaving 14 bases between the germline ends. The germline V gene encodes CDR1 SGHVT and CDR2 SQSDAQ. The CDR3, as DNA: TGTGCCAGCAGCTTTTGGCAGGGGGGCACCTACGAGCAGTACTTC. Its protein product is CASSFWQGGTYEQYF.

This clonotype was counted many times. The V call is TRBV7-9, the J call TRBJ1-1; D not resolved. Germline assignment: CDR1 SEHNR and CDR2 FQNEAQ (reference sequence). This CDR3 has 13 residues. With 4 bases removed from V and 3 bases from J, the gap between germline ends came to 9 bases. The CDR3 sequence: CASSYDWDTEAFF. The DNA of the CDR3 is TGTGCCAGCAGCTACGATTGGGACACTGAAGCTTTCTTT.

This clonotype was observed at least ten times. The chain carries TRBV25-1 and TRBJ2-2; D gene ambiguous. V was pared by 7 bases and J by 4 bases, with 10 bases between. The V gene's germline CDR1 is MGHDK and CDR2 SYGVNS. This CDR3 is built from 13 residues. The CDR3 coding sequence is TGTGCCAGCACCGGAAGGGTCACCGGGGAGCTGTTTTTT. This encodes CASTGRVTGELFF. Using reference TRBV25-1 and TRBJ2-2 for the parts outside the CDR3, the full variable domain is EADIYQTPRYLVIGTGKKITLECSQTMGHDKMYWYQQDPGMELHLIHYSYGVNSTEKGDLSSESTVSRIRTEHFPLTLESARPSHTSQYLCASTGRVTGELFFGEGSRLTVL.

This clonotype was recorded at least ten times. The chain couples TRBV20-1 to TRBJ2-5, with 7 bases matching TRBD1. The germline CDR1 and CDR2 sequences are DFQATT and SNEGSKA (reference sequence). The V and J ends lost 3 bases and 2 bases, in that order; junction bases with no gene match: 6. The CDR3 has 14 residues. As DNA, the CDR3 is TGCAGTGCTAGGGCTGACAGGGTTCAAGAGACCCAGTACTTC. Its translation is CSARADRVQETQYF.

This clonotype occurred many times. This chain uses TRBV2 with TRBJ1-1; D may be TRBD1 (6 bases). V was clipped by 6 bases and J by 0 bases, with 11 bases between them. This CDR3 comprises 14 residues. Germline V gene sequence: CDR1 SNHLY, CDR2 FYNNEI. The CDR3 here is CASSRQDLNTEAFF. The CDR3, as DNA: TGTGCCAGCAGCCGACAGGATTTGAACACTGAAGCTTTCTTT.

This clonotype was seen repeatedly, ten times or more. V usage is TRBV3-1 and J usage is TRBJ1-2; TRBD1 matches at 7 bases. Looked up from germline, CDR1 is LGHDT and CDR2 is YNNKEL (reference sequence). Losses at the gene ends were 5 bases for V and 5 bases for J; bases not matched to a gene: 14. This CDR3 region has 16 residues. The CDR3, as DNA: TGTGCCAGCAGCAACCGACAGGGCGGGGGGCTTTATGGCTACACCTTC. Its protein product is CASSNRQGGGLYGYTF.

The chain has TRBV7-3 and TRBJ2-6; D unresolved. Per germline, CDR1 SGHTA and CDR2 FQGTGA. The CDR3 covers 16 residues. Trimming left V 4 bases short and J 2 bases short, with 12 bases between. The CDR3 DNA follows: TGTGCCAGCAGCTATTCCCTGGGGACTGGGGCCAACGTCCTGACTTTC. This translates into CASSYSLGTGANVLTF.

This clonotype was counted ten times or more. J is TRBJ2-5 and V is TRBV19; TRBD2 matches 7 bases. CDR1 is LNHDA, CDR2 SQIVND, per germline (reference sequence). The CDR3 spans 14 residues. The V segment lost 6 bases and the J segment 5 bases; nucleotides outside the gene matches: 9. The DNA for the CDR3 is TGTGCCAGTAGCCCCGGGGGGTTGGGGGAGACCCAGTACTTC. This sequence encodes CASSPGGLGETQYF.

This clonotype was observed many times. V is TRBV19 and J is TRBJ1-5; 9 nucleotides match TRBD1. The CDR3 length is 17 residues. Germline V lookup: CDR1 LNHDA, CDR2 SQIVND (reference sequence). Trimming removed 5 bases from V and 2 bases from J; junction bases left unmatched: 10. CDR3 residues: CASSLTPGTGRNQPQHF. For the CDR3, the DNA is TGTGCCAGTAGTTTAACCCCCGGGACAGGGCGCAATCAGCCCCAGCATTTT.

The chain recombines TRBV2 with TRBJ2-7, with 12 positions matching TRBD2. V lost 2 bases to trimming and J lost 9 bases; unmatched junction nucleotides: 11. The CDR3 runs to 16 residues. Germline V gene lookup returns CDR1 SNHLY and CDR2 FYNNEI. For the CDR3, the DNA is TGTGCCAGCAGTGAACTAGCGGGGGGGGGTCGGGATACGCAGTACTTC. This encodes CASSELAGGGRDTQYF.

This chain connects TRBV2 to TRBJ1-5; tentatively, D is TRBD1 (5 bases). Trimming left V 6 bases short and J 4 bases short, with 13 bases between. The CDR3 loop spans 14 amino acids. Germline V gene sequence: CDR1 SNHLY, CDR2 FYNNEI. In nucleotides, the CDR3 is TGTGCCAGCAGACGGACAAGGACGAATCAGCCCCAGCATTTT. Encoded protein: CASRRTRTNQPQHF.

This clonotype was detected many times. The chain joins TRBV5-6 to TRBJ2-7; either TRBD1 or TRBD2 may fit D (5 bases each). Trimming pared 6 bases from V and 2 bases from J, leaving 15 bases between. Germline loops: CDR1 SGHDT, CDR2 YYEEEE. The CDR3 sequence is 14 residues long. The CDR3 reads CASTPGTSTYEQYF. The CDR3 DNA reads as TGTGCCAGCACCCCCGGGACGTCCACCTACGAGCAGTACTTC.

This chain's CDR3 is CASSEVGLVGYTF. CDR3 nucleotides: TGTGCCAGCAGTGAAGTGGGGCTGGTTGGCTACACCTTC. The genes are TRBV25-1 and TRBJ1-2; weak D call: TRBD1 (5 bases). The V end lost 2 bases, the J end lost 7 bases, and 11 bases lay between the germline ends. Looked up from germline, CDR1 is MGHDK and CDR2 is SYGVNS. The CDR3 runs 13 residues.

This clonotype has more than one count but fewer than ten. CDR3 protein: CAAAYGFVPGNTIYF. In DNA form, the CDR3 reads TGTGCCGCAGCGTACGGGTTTGTGCCTGGAAACACCATATATTTT. The chain couples TRBV6-5 to TRBJ1-3; unclear D gene. CDR1 and CDR2 (germline): MNHEY, SVGAGI. V gave up 11 bases and J gave up 2 bases, with 19 bases separating them. This CDR3 region has 15 residues.

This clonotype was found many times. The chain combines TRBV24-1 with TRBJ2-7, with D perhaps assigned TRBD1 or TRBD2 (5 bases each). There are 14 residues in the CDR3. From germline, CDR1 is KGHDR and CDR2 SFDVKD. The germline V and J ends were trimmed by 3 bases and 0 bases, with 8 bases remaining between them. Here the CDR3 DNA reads TGTGCCACCAGTGATGGGACGGTCTCCTACGAGCAGTACTTC. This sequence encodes CATSDGTVSYEQYF.

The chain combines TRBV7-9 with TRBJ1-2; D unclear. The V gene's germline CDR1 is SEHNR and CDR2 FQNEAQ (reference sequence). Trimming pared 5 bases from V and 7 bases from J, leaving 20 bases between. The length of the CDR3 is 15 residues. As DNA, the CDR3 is TGTGCCAGCAGCGCCCCGACGGGAGAGTTACGTGGCTACACCTTC. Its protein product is CASSAPTGELRGYTF.

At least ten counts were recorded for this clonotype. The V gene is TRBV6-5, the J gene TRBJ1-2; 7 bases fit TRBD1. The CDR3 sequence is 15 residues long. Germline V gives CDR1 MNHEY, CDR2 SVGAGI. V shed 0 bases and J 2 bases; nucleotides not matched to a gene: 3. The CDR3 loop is CASSYSRGLNYGYTF. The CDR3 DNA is TGTGCCAGCAGTTACTCGAGGGGGCTCAACTATGGCTACACCTTC.